The sequence of this T cell receptor (beta chain) was determined in a study of T cell repertoires in cytomegalovirus infection. Study details: Public TCR beta signatures marked donors with CMV infection and the matching HLA. Study-wide results and caveats: Pooled public TCR beta family frequency picked out CMV carriers with the relevant HLA. Predominance within the ex vivo response was attributable to HLA-C-restricted CMV-specific TCR beta clonotypes.

TCRdb called the reads again in MiXCR, with one record for every CDR3 protein. The data contain 650,000 to 850,000 distinct CDR3 sequences, just under 30% of them singletons. CDR1 and CDR2 (germline): SGHKS, YYEKEE (reference sequence). The V end lost 6 bases, the J end lost 6 bases, and 15 bases lay between the germline ends. The CDR3 has 14 residues. Regarding this clonotype: Its matching antigen is unknown.

The sample in question was cultured CD8+ T cells from PBMCs, obtained from culture after CMV antigen stimulation. The chain combines TRBV5-5 with TRBJ2-2; no definite D call. This TCR was recovered from a human donor in good health (CMV status not recorded). Some clones in this sample may be carry-over from other donors' samples. CDR3 coding DNA: TGTGCCAGCACCCAATTAGCTCACGCCGGGGAGCTGTTTTTT. Translating gives CASTQLAHAGELFF.